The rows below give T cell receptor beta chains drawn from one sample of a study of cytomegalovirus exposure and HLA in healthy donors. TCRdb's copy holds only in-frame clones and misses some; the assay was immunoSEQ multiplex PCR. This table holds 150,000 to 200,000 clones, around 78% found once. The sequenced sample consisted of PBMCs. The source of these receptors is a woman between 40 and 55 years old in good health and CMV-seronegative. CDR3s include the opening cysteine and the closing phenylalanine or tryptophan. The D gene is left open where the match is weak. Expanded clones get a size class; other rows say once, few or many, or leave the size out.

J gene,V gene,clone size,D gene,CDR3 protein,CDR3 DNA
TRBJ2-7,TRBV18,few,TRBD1,CASSHSGQGNYEQYF,TGTGCCAGCTCGCATTCGGGACAGGGAAACTACGAGCAGTACTTC
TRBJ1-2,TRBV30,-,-,CAWSVGGAENYGYTF,TGTGCCTGGAGTGTAGGGGGGGCAGAAAACTATGGCTACACCTTC
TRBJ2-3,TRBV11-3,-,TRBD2,CASSGGTGTSGSGTQYF,TGTGCCAGCAGCGGCGGGACCGGGACTAGCGGGAGTGGGACGCAGTATTTT
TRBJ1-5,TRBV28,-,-,CASSSPRPSQPQHF,TGTGCCAGCAGTTCCCCCAGGCCCAGTCAGCCCCAGCATTTT
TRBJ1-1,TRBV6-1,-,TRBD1,CASSDSGTGTNEAFF,TGTGCCAGCAGTGATTCCGGGACAGGGACGAATGAAGCTTTCTTT
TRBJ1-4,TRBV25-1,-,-,CASSERGATDHEKLFF,TGTGCCAGCAGTGAAAGGGGCGCGACGGACCATGAAAAACTGTTTTTT
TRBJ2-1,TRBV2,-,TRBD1,CASSGVGTGGYNEQFF,TGTGCCAGCAGTGGTGTGGGGACAGGGGGGTACAATGAGCAGTTCTTC
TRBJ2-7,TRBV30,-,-,CAWSLPGSYEQYF,TGTGCCTGGAGTCTTCCGGGATCTTACGAGCAGTACTTC
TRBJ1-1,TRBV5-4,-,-,CASSLGGGWEEAFF,TGTGCCAGCAGCTTGGGGGGGGGCTGGGAAGAAGCTTTCTTT
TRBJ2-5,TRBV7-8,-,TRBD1,CASSLFTGEETQYF,TGTGCCAGCAGCTTATTTACAGGGGAAGAGACCCAGTACTTC
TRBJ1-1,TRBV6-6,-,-,CASTRRDTEAFF,TGTGCCAGCACCCGACGGGACACTGAAGCTTTCTTT
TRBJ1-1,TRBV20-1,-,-,CSARDTEAFF,TGCAGTGCTCGCGACACTGAAGCTTTCTTT
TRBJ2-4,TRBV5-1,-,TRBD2,CASSPGLAGNIQYF,TGCGCCAGCAGCCCGGGACTAGCGGGAAACATTCAGTACTTC
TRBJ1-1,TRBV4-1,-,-,CASSQDPTGPEAFF,TGCGCCAGCAGCCAAGATCCCACAGGGCCTGAAGCTTTCTTT